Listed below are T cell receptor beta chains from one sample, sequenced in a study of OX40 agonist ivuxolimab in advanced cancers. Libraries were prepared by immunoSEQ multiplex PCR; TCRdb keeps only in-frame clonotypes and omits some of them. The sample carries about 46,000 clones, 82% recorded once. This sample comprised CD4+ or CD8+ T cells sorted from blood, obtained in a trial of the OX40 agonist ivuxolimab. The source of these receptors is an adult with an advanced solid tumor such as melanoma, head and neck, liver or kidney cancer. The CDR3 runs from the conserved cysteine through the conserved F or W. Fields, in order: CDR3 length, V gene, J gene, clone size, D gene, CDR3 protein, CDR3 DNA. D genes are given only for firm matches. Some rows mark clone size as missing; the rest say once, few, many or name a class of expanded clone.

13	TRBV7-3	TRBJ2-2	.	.	CASSWGYTGELFF	TGTGCCAGCAGCTGGGGCTACACCGGGGAGCTGTTTTTT
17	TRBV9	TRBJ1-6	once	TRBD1	CASSVAATGYGNSPLHF	TGTGCCAGCAGCGTAGCCGCGACAGGGTATGGGAATTCACCCCTCCACTTT
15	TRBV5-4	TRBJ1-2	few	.	CASRPTHRYHYGYTF	TGTGCCAGCAGACCAACCCACAGGTATCACTATGGCTACACCTTC
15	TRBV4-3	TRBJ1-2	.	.	CASSQDHKKNYGYTF	TGCGCCAGCAGCCAAGATCACAAGAAAAACTATGGCTACACCTTC
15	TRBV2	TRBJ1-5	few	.	CASSDRGYSNQPQHF	TGTGCCAGCAGTGACCGGGGCTATAGCAATCAGCCCCAGCATTTT
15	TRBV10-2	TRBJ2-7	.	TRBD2	CASSKIAGGSYEQYF	TGCGCCAGCAGTAAGATAGCGGGGGGGTCCTACGAGCAGTACTTC
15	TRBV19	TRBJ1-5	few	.	CASSILTPGIQPQHF	TGTGCCAGTAGTATTTTGACACCGGGGATCCAGCCCCAGCATTTT
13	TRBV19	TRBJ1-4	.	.	CASSSRDNEKLFF	TGTGCCAGTAGTTCAAGGGATAATGAAAAACTGTTTTTT
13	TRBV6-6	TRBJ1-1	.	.	CASSYDRNTEAFF	TGTGCCAGCAGTTACGATAGGAACACTGAAGCTTTCTTT
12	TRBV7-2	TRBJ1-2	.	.	CASSLGSYGYTF	TGTGCCAGCAGCCTCGGCAGTTATGGCTACACCTTC
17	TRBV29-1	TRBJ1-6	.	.	CSVEGGWEVSYNSPLHF	TGCAGCGTTGAAGGAGGGTGGGAGGTATCCTATAATTCACCCCTCCACTTT
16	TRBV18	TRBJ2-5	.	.	CASSPPGRPYGETQYF	TGTGCCAGCTCACCACCGGGCCGACCCTACGGAGAGACCCAGTACTTC
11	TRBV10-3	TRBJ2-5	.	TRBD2	CAISEREAQYF	TGTGCCATCAGTGAGCGGGAGGCCCAGTACTTC
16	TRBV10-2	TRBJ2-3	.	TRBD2	CASSRGGPAEADTQYF	TGCGCCAGCAGTCGGGGGGGCCCCGCCGAGGCAGATACGCAGTATTTT
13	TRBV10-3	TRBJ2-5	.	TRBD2	CAITPGLKETQYF	TGTGCCATCACCCCGGGACTAAAGGAGACCCAGTACTTC
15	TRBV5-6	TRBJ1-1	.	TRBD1	CASTQTGGKDTEAFF	TGTGCCAGCACCCAGACAGGGGGAAAGGACACTGAAGCTTTCTTT